Sequencing of this T cell receptor (beta chain) was carried out in a study of cytomegalovirus exposure and HLA in healthy donors (dated by TCRdb to about 2017). Turning to the overall study: An earlier analysis of approximately 600 of the donors reported more than 250 Gb of sequence data and some 120 million unique TCR beta sequences from 150 million to 200 million T cells. An early release that covered some 640 HLA-typed donors contained about 300 gigabases of sequencing data and around 85 million unique TCR sequences. Of the 350 to 400 genotyped donors, approximately 82% fell in the genetic ancestry cluster associated with self-reported Caucasian donors. The study aimed to test whether signatures of past pathogen exposure could be identified by cataloging public T cell receptors. The T cell repertoires of 670 or so subjects were profiled by immunosequencing and related to cytomegalovirus serostatus. In addition to the first cohort of 500 to 850 subjects, a separate validation cohort of some 120 different subjects was used. To predict cytomegalovirus infection status, the study brought together high-throughput TCR immunosequencing, statistical association of individual TCRs with disease status, and machine learning. A later analysis re-analyzed previously published TCR beta repertoires from 660 or so donors and added high-resolution HLA genotyping to study TCR occurrence patterns. Rather than using new phenotypic data, the later analysis identified candidate immune exposures from TCR beta sequences and from how often those sequences occurred across donors. To decide whether each TCR beta V gene segment behaved as functional or pseudogenic, an earlier analysis of some 570 of the donors relied on high-throughput TCR beta sequencing. Donor age, sex, ethnicity and CMV serostatus were compiled together with the repertoire data. Genome-wide SNP genotypes for about 55% of the 666 donors were used in a later genetic analysis, which treated that subset as a discovery cohort. All discovery cohort repertoires had been generated using a single sequencing platform. Both class I and class II loci were covered by HLA typing, at four-digit resolution. The number of typed donors differed by locus: roughly 620-640 for A, B, C, DRB1 and DQB1; approximately 520 for DQA1; 600 to 610 for DPA1; and about 450 for DPB1. Four to six DR-DQ haplotypes were handled as single units for association and clustering, since linkage in the cohort was strong. Among roughly 400 genotyped donors of the cohort, an average of roughly 240,000 unique TCR beta nucleotide sequences were sequenced per donor, 15% to 20% of them non-productive. Study-wide findings and limitations: Cytomegalovirus status was reported to be diagnosed by the classifier with high specificity and sensitivity in both the original and validation cohorts. According to a later analysis, TCR association rates differed among HLA loci, with DRB1 alleles showing the most associated TCRs and HLA-C alleles showing the fewest. Most TCR sequences were seen in very few donors, while some public TCRs were found in many individuals. According to a later analysis, most CMV-associated TCR beta chains appeared to be HLA-restricted, and the HLA associations seemed to be driven largely by CMV exposure. Linkage disequilibrium might explain the correlated functional status among segregating V segments, but an unknown experimental factor could not be excluded. The study gave a list of some 150 TCR beta chains associated with cytomegalovirus. A later analysis reported that several top co-occurrence clusters appeared linked to parvovirus B19, influenza, CMV and Epstein-Barr virus. The only immune exposure information available for the cohort was CMV serostatus. Compared with equally common non-associated chains, HLA-associated TCR beta chains in a later analysis were more clonally expanded and had lower generation probabilities. The earlier analysis of 450 to 700 of the donors excluded 15 to 20 rarely observed V segments, including chromosome 9 orphons, because counts were too low. A group of highly shared sequence variants was considered likely to be a technical artifact of the sequencing pipeline. Three of the identified cytomegalovirus-associated TCR beta chains were confirmed in vitro to be specific for cytomegalovirus antigens. When HLA alleles, especially DR and DQ, strongly co-occurred, attributing TCR associations to individual alleles was difficult. A later genetic analysis associated a missense DCLRE1C variant with V-gene and J-gene trimming of TCR beta chains, and an independent cohort replicated the association. A further reported finding was that TCR beta sequences accurately predicted the HLA-A and HLA-B alleles for most subjects in the first cohort. The authors suggested that the approach could potentially be extended to other disease states and immunological phenotypes. In a later genetic analysis, fewer N-insertions in productive TCRs were reported among donors in an Asian-associated ancestry cluster than the roughly 710-donor mean. Because HLA typing was missing for some donors at each locus, association tests included only the typed subset. The presence/absence analyses assumed that sequencing depth was roughly uniform across donors, and that assumption may not be true. Broadly in line with IMGT annotations, most TCR beta V segments showed up in productive rearrangements about 90% or about 30% of the time in an earlier analysis of 450 to 600 of the donors. A later analysis associated 15,000 to 20,000 TCR beta sequences with specific HLA alleles at a false discovery rate of 0.05. In this cohort, only TCR beta chains were sequenced, and detectable features were limited by the absence of alpha or paired-chain data. The 87-base-pair reads could not distinguish some IMGT-functional V segments, including TRBV6-2 and TRBV6-3, so those segments were excluded.

The library was generated by the immunoSEQ multiplex PCR assay. For the multiplex PCR, a mixture combining 60 forward primers for TCR Vbeta segments and 13 reverse primers for TCR Jbeta segments was used. The CDR3 region of rearranged TCR beta genes was amplified from genomic DNA with a multiplex PCR assay. The Illumina HiSeq System was used to sequence the amplified TCR beta libraries as 87-base-pair reads. Per the original workflow: A later analysis tallied 80 million to 95 million unique TCR beta chains across the approximately 670 repertoires, and around 12 million of those chains were shared by two or more donors. To remove PCR and sequencing errors, raw reads were error-corrected and collapsed into unique sequences using a nearest-neighbor algorithm that merged closely related sequences. V, D and J gene segments were assigned by aligning CDR3 sequences to IMGT reference sequences. For a sequence to be retained, at least a six-nucleotide match to both a V gene segment and a J gene segment was required. Rearrangements were called productive when the CDR3 lacked stop codons and stayed in frame with V and J; all others were non-productive. Following IMGT convention, CDR3 was defined as the stretch from the second conserved V-encoded cysteine up to the conserved J-encoded phenylalanine. The earlier analysis of about 500 of the donors excluded sequences that lacked an unambiguous match to a single V gene segment. An earlier analysis of 587 of the donors classified V segments as functional when productive rearrangements were above 56.7% and as segregating when the standard deviation between donors was above 5%. To diagnose cytomegalovirus status from the catalog of TCR beta chain sequences, a statistical classification framework was built. In a later analysis, TCR nucleotide sequences were compared against IMGT/GENE-DB human TR gene sequences so that V and J genes could be assigned. Using the TCRdist pipeline, a later analysis assigned CDR3 sequences along with most-parsimonious VDJ recombination scenarios. In a later analysis, each TCR beta chain was defined by its CDR3 amino acid sequence together with its V-gene family, and reads lacking a unique V-gene family were excluded. As a way to deal with suspected cross-contamination and a sequencing artifact, a later analysis dropped over 550 nucleotide sequences that were highly shared and had low generation probability. In a later analysis, a clonal expansion index was calculated for each public chain from normalized within-repertoire ranks of inferred template counts. In a later analysis, generation probabilities were computed using a VDJ recombination model fitted to out-of-frame rearrangements, and the results were checked against IGoR. Hypergeometric tests were used in a later analysis to score TCR-TCR, TCR-HLA and TCR-CMV co-occurrence, with a repertoire-size bias correction applied to the TCR pairs. To estimate false discovery rates, a later analysis permuted the HLA or CMV assignments 20 times. In a later analysis, co-occurring TCRs were grouped with DBSCAN, and TCRdist sequence similarity was added when clustering was performed within HLA-allele-positive subsets. Repertoires with fewer than 30,000 or more than 120,000 public chains were left out of co-occurrence clustering, as were a few repertoires with anomalous nucleotide sharing. As stored in TCRdb, this immuneACCESS dataset retains in-frame rearrangements with V and J assigned. A fraction of the clones does not appear; measured against another copy, unresolved V genes explain less than half of the discrepancy, and the remainder lacks a known reason. V and J calls and clone size are copied from that table; D and trimming were computed from the DNA. Across this sample there are about 140,000 clones, with about 84% seen only once. The ten biggest clones cover around 2.4% of the sample.

Of note for this clone: Which antigen it targets is not known. No much larger clone exists at a distance of one base, and base qualities are not known.

Clipping removes 2 bases from V and 5 bases from J, with 4 as the unmatched junction base count. According to the germline V gene, CDR1 reads SGHTA and CDR2 reads FQGTGA. The CDR3, cysteine through phenylalanine, is 15 amino acids long. CDR3 DNA only is kept here, 45 bases in frame from base 1. In total, approximately 700 healthy bone marrow donors made up the cohort. Cohort members were all nominally healthy when sampled, although unrecorded immune exposures were likely present. The donor was CMV seronegative and was included in the group of over 300 seronegative cohort members. A peripheral blood sample was provided by each donor, and peripheral blood mononuclear cells were used for TCR beta sequencing. The Qiagen DNeasy Blood Extraction Kit was used to extract genomic DNA from the blood cell samples.

The chain employs TRBV7-3 and TRBJ2-2; TRBD2 aligns with 8 central bases. The TCR sequence derives from a man aged 45-65 years in good health and CMV-seronegative. What was sequenced was PBMCs. The DNA reads as follows: TGTGCCAGCAGCTTAGGGCTAGCGGGTACCGGGGAGCTGTTTTTT. It translates to CASSLGLAGTGELFF.